This TCR beta chain was recovered during a study of blood T cell repertoires in COVID-19. At the level of the study: The United States, Italy and Spain supplied acute and convalescent COVID-19 samples. T cells, B-cell-depleted T cells, or PBMCs provided the cDNA or gDNA that served as material.

This clone was picked up a small number of times. CDR1 is SGHRS and CDR2 is YFSETQ in the germline V gene. V was pared by 4 bases and J by 2 bases, with 11 bases between. The CDR3 loop spans 14 amino acids. In the authors' methods: From reference gene primer amplification, estimates of nucleated cell counts were derived. Libraries were prepared by immunoSEQ multiplex PCR; TCRdb keeps only in-frame clonotypes and omits some of them. V and J calls and clone size are copied from that table; D and trimming were computed from the DNA. The sample holds about 39,000 clones; more than 80% are singletons and the top ten take 9% to 10%.

The sequencing input was peripheral blood. The receptor was derived from a man between 60 and 75 years old in a cohort sampled during active COVID-19. The chain is built from TRBV5-1 and TRBJ2-3; D is possibly TRBD1 (5 bases). The CDR3 DNA follows: TGCGCCAGCAGCGCAGGGCAGAACACAGATACGCAGTATTTT. This gives the protein CASSAGQNTDTQYF.